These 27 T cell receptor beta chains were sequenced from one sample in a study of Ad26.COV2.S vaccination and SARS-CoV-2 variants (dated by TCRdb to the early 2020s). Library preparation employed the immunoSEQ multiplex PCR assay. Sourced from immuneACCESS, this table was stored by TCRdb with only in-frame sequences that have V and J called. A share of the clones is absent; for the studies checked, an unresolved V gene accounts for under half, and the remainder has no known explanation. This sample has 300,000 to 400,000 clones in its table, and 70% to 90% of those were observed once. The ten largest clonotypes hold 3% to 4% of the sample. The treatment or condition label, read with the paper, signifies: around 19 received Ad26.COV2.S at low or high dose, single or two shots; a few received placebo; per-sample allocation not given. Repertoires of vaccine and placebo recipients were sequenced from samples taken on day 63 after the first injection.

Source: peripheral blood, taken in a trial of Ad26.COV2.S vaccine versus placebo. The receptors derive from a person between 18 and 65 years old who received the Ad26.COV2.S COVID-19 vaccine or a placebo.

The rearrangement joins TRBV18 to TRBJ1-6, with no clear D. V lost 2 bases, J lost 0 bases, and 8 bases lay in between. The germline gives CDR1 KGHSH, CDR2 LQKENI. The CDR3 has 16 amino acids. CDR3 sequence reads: CASSPVVSSYNSPLHF. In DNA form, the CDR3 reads TGTGCCAGCTCACCAGTGGTAAGCTCCTATAATTCACCCCTCCACTTT.

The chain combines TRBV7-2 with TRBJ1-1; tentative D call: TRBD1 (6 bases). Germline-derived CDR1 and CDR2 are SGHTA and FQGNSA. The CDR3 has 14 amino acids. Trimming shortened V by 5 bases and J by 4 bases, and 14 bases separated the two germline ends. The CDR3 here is CASSAQGFGTEAFF. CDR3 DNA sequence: TGTGCCAGCAGCGCCCAGGGGTTCGGCACTGAAGCTTTCTTT.

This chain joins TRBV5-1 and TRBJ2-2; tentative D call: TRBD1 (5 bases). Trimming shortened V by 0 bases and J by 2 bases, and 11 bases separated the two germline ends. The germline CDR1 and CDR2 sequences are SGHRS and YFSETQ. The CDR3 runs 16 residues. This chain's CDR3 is CASSLAGDSNTGELFF. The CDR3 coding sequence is TGCGCCAGCAGCTTGGCCGGAGACAGCAACACCGGGGAGCTGTTTTTT.

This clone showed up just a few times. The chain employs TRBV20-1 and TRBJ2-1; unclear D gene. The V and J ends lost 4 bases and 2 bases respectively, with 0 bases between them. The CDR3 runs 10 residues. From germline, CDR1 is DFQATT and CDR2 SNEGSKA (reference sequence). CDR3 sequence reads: CSATYNEQFF. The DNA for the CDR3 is TGCAGTGCTACCTACAATGAGCAGTTCTTC.

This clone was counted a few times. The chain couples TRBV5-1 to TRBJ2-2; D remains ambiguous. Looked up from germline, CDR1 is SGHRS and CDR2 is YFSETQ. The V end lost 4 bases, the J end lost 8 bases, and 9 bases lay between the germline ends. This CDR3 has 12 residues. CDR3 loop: CASSRSVGELFF. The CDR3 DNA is TGCGCCAGCAGCCGGAGCGTAGGGGAGCTGTTTTTT. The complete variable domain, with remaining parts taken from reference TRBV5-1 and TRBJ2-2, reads KAGVTQTPRYLIKTRGQQVTLSCSPISGHRSVSWYQQTPGQGLQFLFEYFSETQRNKGNFPGRFSGRQFSNSRSEMNVSTLELGDSALYLCASSRSVGELFFGEGSRLTVL.

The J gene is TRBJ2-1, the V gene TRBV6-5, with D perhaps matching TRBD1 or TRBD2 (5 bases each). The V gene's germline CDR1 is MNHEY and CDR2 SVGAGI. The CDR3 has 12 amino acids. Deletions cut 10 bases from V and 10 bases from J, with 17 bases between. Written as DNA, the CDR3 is TGTGCCACCACAAAGGGAGCAGGGGAGCAGTTCTTC. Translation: CATTKGAGEQFF.

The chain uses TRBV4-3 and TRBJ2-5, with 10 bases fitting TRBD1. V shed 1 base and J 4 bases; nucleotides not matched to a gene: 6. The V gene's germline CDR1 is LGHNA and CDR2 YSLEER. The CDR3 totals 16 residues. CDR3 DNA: TGCGCCAGCAGCCAAGCCACGACAGGGGGCGTAGAGACCCAGTACTTC. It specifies CASSQATTGGVETQYF.

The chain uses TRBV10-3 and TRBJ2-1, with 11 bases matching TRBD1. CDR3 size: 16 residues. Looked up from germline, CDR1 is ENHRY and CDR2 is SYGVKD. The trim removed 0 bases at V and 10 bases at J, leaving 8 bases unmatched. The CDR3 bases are TGTGCCATCAGTGAGTCGGACAGGGGGCCCCACCGGGAGCAGTTCTTC. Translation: CAISESDRGPHREQFF.

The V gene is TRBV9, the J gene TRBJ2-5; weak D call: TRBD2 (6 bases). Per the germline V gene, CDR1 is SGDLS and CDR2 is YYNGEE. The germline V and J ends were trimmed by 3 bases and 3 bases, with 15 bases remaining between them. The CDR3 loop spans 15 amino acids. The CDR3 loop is CASSDRGGSEETQYF. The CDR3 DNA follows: TGTGCCAGCAGCGACCGAGGAGGGTCGGAAGAGACCCAGTACTTC.

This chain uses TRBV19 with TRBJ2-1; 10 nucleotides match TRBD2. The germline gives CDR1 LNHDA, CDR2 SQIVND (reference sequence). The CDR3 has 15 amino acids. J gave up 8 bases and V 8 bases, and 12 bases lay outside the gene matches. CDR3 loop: CASRASGSFIDEQFF. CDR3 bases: TGTGCCAGTCGTGCTAGCGGGAGCTTTATCGATGAGCAGTTCTTC.

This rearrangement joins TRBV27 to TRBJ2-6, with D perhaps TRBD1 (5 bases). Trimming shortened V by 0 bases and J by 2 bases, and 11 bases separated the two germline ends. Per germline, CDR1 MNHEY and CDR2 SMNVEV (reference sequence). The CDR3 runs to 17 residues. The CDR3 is CASSLSAREAGANVLTF. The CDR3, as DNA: TGTGCCAGCAGTTTATCGGCCAGGGAAGCTGGGGCCAACGTCCTGACTTTC.

CDR3 residues: CASSLDPVSGQGNQPQHF. For the CDR3, the DNA is TGTGCCAGCAGCTTAGACCCCGTTTCGGGGCAGGGCAATCAGCCCCAGCATTTT. This chain connects TRBV7-2 to TRBJ1-5; a possible D gene is TRBD1 (5 bases). V lost 1 base, J lost 2 bases, and 18 bases lay in between. The CDR3 is 18 amino acids. The germline CDR1 and CDR2 sequences are SGHTA and FQGNSA.

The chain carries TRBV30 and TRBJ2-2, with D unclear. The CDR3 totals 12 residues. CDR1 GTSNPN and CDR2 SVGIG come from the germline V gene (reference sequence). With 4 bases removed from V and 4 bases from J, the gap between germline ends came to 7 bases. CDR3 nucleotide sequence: TGTGCCTGGAATGGGCTCACCGGGGAGCTGTTTTTT. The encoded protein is CAWNGLTGELFF.

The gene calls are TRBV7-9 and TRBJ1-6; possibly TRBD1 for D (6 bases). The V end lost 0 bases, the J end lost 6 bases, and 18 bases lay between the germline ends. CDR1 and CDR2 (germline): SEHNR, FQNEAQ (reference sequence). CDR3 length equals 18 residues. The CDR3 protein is CASSLALDSRASNSPLHF. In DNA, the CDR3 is TGTGCCAGCAGCTTAGCGCTGGACAGTAGGGCCTCTAATTCACCCCTCCACTTT.

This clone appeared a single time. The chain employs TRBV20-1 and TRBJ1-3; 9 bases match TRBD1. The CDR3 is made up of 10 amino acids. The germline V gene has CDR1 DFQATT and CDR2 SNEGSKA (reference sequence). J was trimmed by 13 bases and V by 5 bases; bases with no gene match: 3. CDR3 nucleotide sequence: TGCAGTGCTGTTGGACAGGGGATATATTTT. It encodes CSAVGQGIYF.

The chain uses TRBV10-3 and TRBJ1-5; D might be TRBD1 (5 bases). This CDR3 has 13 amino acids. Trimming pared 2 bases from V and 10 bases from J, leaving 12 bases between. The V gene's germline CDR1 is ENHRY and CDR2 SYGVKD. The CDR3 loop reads CAISEEGRLPQHF. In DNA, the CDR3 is TGTGCCATCAGTGAGGAGGGGAGGTTACCCCAGCATTTT.

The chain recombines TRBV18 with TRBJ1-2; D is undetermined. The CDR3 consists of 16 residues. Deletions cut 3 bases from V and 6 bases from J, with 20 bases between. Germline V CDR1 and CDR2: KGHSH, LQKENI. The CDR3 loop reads CASSPTFTDPKHGYTF. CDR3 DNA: TGTGCCAGCTCACCCACCTTTACGGACCCAAAGCATGGCTACACCTTC.

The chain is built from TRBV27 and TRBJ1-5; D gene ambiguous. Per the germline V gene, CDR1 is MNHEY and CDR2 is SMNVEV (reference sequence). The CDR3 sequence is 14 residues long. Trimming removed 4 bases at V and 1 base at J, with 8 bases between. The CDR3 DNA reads TGTGCCAGCAGTTCTAGATGGAGCAATCAGCCCCAGCATTTT. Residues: CASSSRWSNQPQHF.

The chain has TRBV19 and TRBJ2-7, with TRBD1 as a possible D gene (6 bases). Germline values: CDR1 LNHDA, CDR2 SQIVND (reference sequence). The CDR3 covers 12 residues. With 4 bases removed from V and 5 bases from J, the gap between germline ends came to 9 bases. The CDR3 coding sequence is TGTGCCAGTAGTACCAGGGACAACGAGCAGTACTTC. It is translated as CASSTRDNEQYF.

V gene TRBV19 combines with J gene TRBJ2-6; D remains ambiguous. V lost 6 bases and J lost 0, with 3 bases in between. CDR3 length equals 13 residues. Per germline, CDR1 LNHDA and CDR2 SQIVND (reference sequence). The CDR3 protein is CASRNSGANVLTF. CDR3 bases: TGTGCCAGTAGGAACTCTGGGGCCAACGTCCTGACTTTC.

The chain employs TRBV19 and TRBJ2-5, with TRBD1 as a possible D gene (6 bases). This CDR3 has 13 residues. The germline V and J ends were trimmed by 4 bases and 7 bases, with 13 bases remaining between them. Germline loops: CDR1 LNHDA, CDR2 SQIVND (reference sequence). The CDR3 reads CASSTTGTWTQYF. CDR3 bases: TGTGCCAGTAGTACCACAGGGACCTGGACCCAGTACTTC.

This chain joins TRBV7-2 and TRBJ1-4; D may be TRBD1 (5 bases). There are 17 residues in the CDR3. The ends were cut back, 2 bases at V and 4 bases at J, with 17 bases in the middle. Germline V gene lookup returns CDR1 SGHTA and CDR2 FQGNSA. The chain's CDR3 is CASSLFAQGVGNEKLFF. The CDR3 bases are TGTGCCAGCAGCTTATTTGCCCAGGGCGTAGGTAATGAAAAACTGTTTTTT.

The CDR3 bases are TGTGCCAGCAGCCCTCAGCCATTTAACACTGAAGCTTTCTTT. Encoded protein: CASSPQPFNTEAFF. The chain employs TRBV7-2 and TRBJ1-1; the D is unclear. The germline V and J ends were trimmed by 5 bases and 2 bases, with 12 bases remaining between them. Germline-derived CDR1 and CDR2 are SGHTA and FQGNSA. The CDR3 length is 14 residues.

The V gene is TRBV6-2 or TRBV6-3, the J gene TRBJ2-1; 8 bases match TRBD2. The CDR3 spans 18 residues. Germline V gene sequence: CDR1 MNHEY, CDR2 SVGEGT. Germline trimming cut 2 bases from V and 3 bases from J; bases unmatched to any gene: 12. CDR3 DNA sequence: TGTGCCAGCAGTTACGCGCTAGCGGGCGCTCAAGTCTACAATGAGCAGTTCTTC. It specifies CASSYALAGAQVYNEQFF.

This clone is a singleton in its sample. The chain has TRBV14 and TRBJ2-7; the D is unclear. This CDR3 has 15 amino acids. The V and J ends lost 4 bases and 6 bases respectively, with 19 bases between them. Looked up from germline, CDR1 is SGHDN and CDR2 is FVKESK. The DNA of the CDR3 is TGTGCCAGCAGCCCTATGGCCGGAATGAGGACCGAGCAGTACTTC. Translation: CASSPMAGMRTEQYF.

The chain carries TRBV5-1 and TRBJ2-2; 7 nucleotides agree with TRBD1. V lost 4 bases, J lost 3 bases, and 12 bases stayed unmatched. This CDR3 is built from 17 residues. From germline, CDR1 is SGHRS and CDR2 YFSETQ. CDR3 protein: CASSPTIGGTDTGELFF. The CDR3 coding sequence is TGCGCCAGCAGCCCAACCATAGGGGGCACGGACACCGGGGAGCTGTTTTTT.

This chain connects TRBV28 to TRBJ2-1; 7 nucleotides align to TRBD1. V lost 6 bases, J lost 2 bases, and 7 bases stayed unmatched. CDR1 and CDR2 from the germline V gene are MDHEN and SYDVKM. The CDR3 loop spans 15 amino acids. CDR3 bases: TGTGCCAGCAGCCCCCTGCAGGGGGCCTACAATGAGCAGTTCTTC. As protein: CASSPLQGAYNEQFF.